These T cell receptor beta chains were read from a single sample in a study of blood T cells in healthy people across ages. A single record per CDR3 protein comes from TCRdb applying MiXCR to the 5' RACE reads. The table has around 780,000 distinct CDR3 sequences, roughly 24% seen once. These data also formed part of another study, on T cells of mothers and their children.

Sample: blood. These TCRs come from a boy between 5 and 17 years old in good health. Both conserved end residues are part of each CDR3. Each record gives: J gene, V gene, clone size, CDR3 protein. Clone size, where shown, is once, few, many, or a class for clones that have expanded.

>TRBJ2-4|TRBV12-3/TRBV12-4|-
CASSRDNGQNIQYF
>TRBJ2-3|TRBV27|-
CASSKGLAGGPTQYF
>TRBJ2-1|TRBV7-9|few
CASSSSVTGRGNEQFF
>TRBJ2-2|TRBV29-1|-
CSIEKGTGTGELFF
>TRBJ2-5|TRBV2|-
CASIPAGGGLFETQYF
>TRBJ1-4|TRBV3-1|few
CASSRRGSANEKLFF
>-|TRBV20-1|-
CSARVSALAGGRNEQFF
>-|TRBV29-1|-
CSVAPRGQGNEQYF
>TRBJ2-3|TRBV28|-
CASSTLGGRSTDTQYF
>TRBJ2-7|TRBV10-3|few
CAITESGTGLGEQYF
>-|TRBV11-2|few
CASSFGVPSYEQYF
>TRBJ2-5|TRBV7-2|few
CASSPGGRSQETQYF
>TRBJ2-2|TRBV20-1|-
CSASLLRGGNTGELFF
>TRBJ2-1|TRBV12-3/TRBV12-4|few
CASSLRSSGGINEQFF
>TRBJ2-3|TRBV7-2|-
CASSPKDTQYF
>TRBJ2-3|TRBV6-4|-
CASSPARTGPDTQYF
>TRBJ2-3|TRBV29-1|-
CSVGSSGGRTDTQYF
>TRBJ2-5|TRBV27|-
CASSVIEGQETQYF
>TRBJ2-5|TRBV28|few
CATEAGQETQYF
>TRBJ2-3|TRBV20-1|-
CSAAARGGTDTQYF
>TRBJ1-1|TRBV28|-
CASSFQDRGRTEAFF
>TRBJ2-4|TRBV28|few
CASSLLAGGAKNIQYF
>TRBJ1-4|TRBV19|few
CASSPLGGATNEKLFF
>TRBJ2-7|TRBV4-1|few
CASSPLVAGNEQYF
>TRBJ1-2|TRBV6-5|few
CASSYSGGDYGYTF
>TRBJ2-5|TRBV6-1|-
CASTRDRGFRETQYF
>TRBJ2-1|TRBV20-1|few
CSALPRTGMNEQFF
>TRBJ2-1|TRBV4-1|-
CASSRPGTGGNEQFF
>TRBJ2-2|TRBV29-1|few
CSAGDTGELFF
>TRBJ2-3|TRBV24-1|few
CATSDPTSADTQYF
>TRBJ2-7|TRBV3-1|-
CASSDRQGAGEQYF
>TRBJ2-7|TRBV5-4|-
CASSPSTGTVPYEQYF
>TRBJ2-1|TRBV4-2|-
CASSQGSAGAYNEQFF
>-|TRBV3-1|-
CASSRTGIEQYF
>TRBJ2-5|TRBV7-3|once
CASSLTSGDGETQYF
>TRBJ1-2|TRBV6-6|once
CASSYKEGRQAGAF
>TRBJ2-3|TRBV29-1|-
CSVEVGTQYF
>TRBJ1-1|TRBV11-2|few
CASSSKGGGNTEAFF
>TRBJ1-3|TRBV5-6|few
CASSFPGERAGNTIYF
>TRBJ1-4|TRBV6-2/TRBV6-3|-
CASRNTATNEKLFF
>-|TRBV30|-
CASRGFPYEQYF